This T cell receptor (beta chain) is drawn from a study of neoadjuvant anti-PD-1 for oral cavity cancer. Study-wide background: Patients without progression got a fourth dose around day 43.

Six replicates per PBMC sample, mostly from around 500 ng of genomic DNA. Profiling relied on immunoSEQ multiplex PCR, and the TCRdb table lists in-frame clones only, not all of them. The table includes more than 8,000 clones, 64% detected once. Study conclusions and caveats: Higher pretreatment Treg/Th17 ratios tracked higher pretreatment blood clonality.

Time point denoted: after neoadjuvant nivolumab, at surgical resection. The patients had HPV-negative, locally advanced oral cavity squamous cell carcinoma. The germline V gene has CDR1 SEHNR and CDR2 FQNEAQ (reference sequence). Between the trimmed V and J ends, which lost 6 bases and 0 bases, there was a span of 8 bases. The CDR3 spans 13 residues. On this clone itself: Its antigen is currently unknown.

The sequenced sample was PBMCs, obtained after nivolumab (anti-PD-1) treatment. The chain couples TRBV7-9 to TRBJ1-1, with D uncertain. The receptor comes from a person between 40 and 85 years old with oral cavity squamous cell carcinoma. CDR3 amino acids: CASSRLMNTEAFF. For the CDR3, the DNA is TGTGCCAGCAGTCGCTTGATGAACACTGAAGCTTTCTTT.